This T cell receptor (beta chain) is from a study of T-cell reconstitution after alpha-beta-depleted transplantation in children. A library of TCRbeta sequences, prepared with unique molecular identifiers, was generated. TCRdb used MiXCR to reprocess the PCR reads, holding one entry per CDR3 protein. The sample has about 600,000 distinct CDR3 sequences, 23% seen once. Concerning this clonotype itself: As yet, its antigen is unknown.

Overall study results and limits: Surviving thymic progenitors and recipient T cells were the source of high TCRbeta diversity at day 60 in some patients. Several hundred expanded graft clones reportedly supplied alpha-beta T cells about two months after transplant. At one year after transplant, newly produced T cells mostly accounted for T-cell counts and diversity.

CDR3 size: 14 residues. Germline-derived CDR1 and CDR2 are MGHRA and YSYEKL. V lost 2 bases and J lost 4, with 10 bases in between. The TCR originated in a boy in the first two years of life who had a stem cell transplant for acute myeloid leukemia, so the T cells may come from the graft donor. The sample was PBMCs, mostly from graft donor cells, taken 360 days after TCRalphabeta/CD19-depleted stem cell transplant. The chain employs TRBV4-1 and TRBJ2-3; possible D gene TRBD2, 6 bases. The CDR3 loop is CASSQQTRADTQYF. CDR3 bases: TGCGCCAGCAGCCAACAGACTAGGGCAGATACGCAGTATTTT.